The 20 T cell receptor beta chains given below trace back to one sample, sequenced in a study of T cells in Graves' hyperthyroidism and ophthalmopathy. The investigators amplified TCR beta CDR3 regions from RNA transcripts. A set of HTBI primers served as the primers for a first-round RT-PCR of the TCR CDR3. TCRdb used MiXCR to reprocess the multiplex PCR reads, holding one entry per CDR3 protein. Of approximately 700,000 distinct CDR3 sequences listed, over 15% were seen once; the top ten hold approximately 8.4%. The source material was blood. The receptors derive from a man younger than 30 with Graves' hyperthyroidism.

At least ten counts were recorded for this clonotype. CDR3 in DNA: TGTGCCAGCAGTCGAACTAGCGGGGCCTACGAGCAGTACTTC. Its protein is CASSRTSGAYEQYF. This sequence joins TRBV28 and TRBJ2-7; 10 bases are a match to TRBD2. Germline values: CDR1 MDHEN, CDR2 SYDVKM. The CDR3 has 14 amino acids. With 5 bases clipped from V and 2 bases from J, the junction kept 3 bases outside the gene matches.

On this clonotype: Since a much larger clone is just one base distant, this may be a read error. The CDR3 bases are TGTGCCAGCAGCCCGGGACTAGTGGCCAATGAGCAGTTCTTC. Translated, it gives CASSPGLVANEQFF. The chain links TRBV11-2 to TRBJ2-1; 8 bases align to TRBD2. CDR1 is SGHAT and CDR2 is FQNNGV in the germline V gene. The length of the CDR3 is 14 residues. With 5 bases clipped from V and 6 bases from J, the junction kept 6 bases outside the gene matches.

J is TRBJ2-7 and V is TRBV28; unclear D gene. This CDR3 has 14 amino acids. V was shortened by 3 bases and J by 1 base, with 10 bases between the two germline ends. Germline CDR1 MDHEN, CDR2 SYDVKM. CDR3 bases: TGTGCCAGCAGTTTGACACCGCGATCCTACGAGCAGTACTTC. Amino acids: CASSLTPRSYEQYF.

This clonotype has only a few counts. Sequence at one end of the junction differs from germline and may be a read error. This chain joins TRBV6-1 and TRBJ2-7; possibly TRBD2 for D (6 bases). CDR3 length: 14 residues. Germline V gene sequence: CDR1 MNHNS, CDR2 SASEGT. DNA of the CDR3: TGTGCCAGCAGCGTGGGACCTCCCCCGGGGGAGCGGTACTTC. Its protein is CASSVGPPPGERYF.

This clonotype was seen a handful of times. The gene calls are TRBV10-3 and TRBJ1-1, with 7 nucleotides matching TRBD1. V lost 8 bases, J lost 2 bases, and 11 bases stayed unmatched. CDR1 ENHRY and CDR2 SYGVKD come from the germline V gene. The length of the CDR3 is 15 residues. CDR3 in amino acids: CAISPFGTDNTEAFF. CDR3 bases: TGTGCCATCTCCCCATTCGGGACAGATAACACTGAAGCTTTCTTT.

This clonotype was seen a handful of times. A read error may explain this, as a much larger clone is one base away. Because it lacks the conserved phenylalanine or tryptophan at the end, this CDR3 is likely a read error. The chain is built from TRBV30 and TRBJ1-1; weak D call: TRBD1 (6 bases). CDR3 size: 14 residues. V was pared by 6 bases and J by 3 bases, with 17 bases between. CDR1 is GTSNPN, CDR2 SVGIG, per germline (reference sequence). The CDR3 sequence is CACGGLGGHTEAFL. The CDR3 DNA follows: TGTGCCTGTGGGGGGCTAGGAGGGCACACTGAAGCTTTCCTT.

Many counts were recorded for this clonotype. V gene TRBV12-3 or TRBV12-4 combines with J gene TRBJ2-1; no clear D gene. V lost 2 bases and J 6 bases, leaving 8 bases between the germline ends. The CDR3 totals 13 residues. CDR3 sequence reads: CASSLLGRNEQFF. In nucleotides, the CDR3 is TGTGCCAGCAGTTTACTTGGTCGCAATGAGCAGTTCTTC.

The sample holds a few counts of this clonotype. V usage is TRBV2 and J usage is TRBJ1-4, with D possibly being TRBD1 (5 bases). This CDR3 has 15 amino acids. Germline CDR1 reads SNHLY; CDR2 reads FYNNEI. Trimming stripped 6 bases from V and 8 bases from J, with 19 bases between. The CDR3 DNA follows: TGTGCCAGCAGACGAGACGCGGGGCGTTCCGAAAAACTGTTTTTT. Amino acids: CASRRDAGRSEKLFF.

The chain recombines TRBV7-9 with TRBJ1-1, with D unresolved. Germline CDR1 SEHNR, CDR2 FQNEAQ (reference sequence). V lost 1 base to trimming and J lost 12 bases, with 18 bases between them. The CDR3 sequence is 14 residues long. Here the CDR3 reads CASSLDEEGRRTFF. The CDR3 nucleotides read TGTGCCAGCAGCTTAGATGAGGAGGGAAGGCGGACTTTCTTT.

This clonotype showed up many times. The CDR3 here is CASSLANNEQFF. As DNA, the CDR3 is TGTGCCAGCAGCCTCGCCAACAATGAGCAGTTCTTC. The chain has TRBV7-8 and TRBJ2-1; D is undetermined. V was pared by 5 bases and J by 5 bases, with 7 bases between. CDR3 length: 12 amino acids. Germline values: CDR1 SGHVS, CDR2 FQNEAQ.

The chain uses TRBV30 and TRBJ2-3; D gene unclear. V lost 1 base to trimming and J lost 2 bases, with 10 bases between them. The CDR3 spans 14 residues. Germline CDR1 reads GTSNPN; CDR2 reads SVGIG (reference sequence). CDR3 in DNA: TGTGCCTGGAGTGGAAGTCCTATCACAGATACGCAGTATTTT. Translated: CAWSGSPITDTQYF.

This clonotype was recorded at least ten times. The genes are TRBV7-2 and TRBJ2-1; 7 nucleotides agree with TRBD1. Trimming removed 5 bases from V and 3 bases from J; junction bases left unmatched: 4. Germline V gene lookup returns CDR1 SGHTA and CDR2 FQGNSA. The CDR3 is 14 amino acids. The CDR3 nucleotides are TGTGCCAGCAGCCGGGCAGGGGGCTACAATGAGCAGTTCTTC. Protein: CASSRAGGYNEQFF.

J is TRBJ2-3 and V is TRBV25-1, with D maybe TRBD2 (6 bases). CDR1 is MGHDK, CDR2 SYGVNS, per germline. Trimming took off 2 bases at V and 7 bases at J, with 16 bases between the two ends. The CDR3 covers 15 residues. In nucleotides, the CDR3 is TGTGCCAGCAGTGAAGTTGATACGGGAGTTTATACGCAGTATTTT. Its translation is CASSEVDTGVYTQYF.

This clonotype was seen ten or more times. The rearrangement links TRBV2 to TRBJ2-7; a possible D gene is TRBD2 (6 bases). V was shortened by 7 bases and J by 4 bases, with 14 bases between the two germline ends. The CDR3 is 13 amino acids. CDR1 SNHLY and CDR2 FYNNEI come from the germline V gene. CDR3 DNA sequence: TGTGCCAGCATGGGAGGCGGAGGGTACGAGCAGTACTTC. It specifies CASMGGGGYEQYF.

This clonotype was seen repeatedly, ten times or more. The CDR3 bases are TGTGCCAGCAGTGCTGGGATTCTCTACGAGCAGTACTTC. This encodes CASSAGILYEQYF. The rearrangement joins TRBV2 to TRBJ2-7; D unclear. With 4 bases removed from V and 3 bases from J, the gap between germline ends came to 10 bases. CDR3 length: 13 residues. Germline values: CDR1 SNHLY, CDR2 FYNNEI.

This clonotype was recorded a few times. The rearrangement uses TRBV28 and TRBJ2-7; 7 bases agree with TRBD1. The V segment lost 6 bases and the J segment 7 bases; nucleotides outside the gene matches: 9. The CDR3 consists of 13 residues. From germline, CDR1 is MDHEN and CDR2 SYDVKM. The CDR3 sequence is CASRGTASEEQYF. The CDR3 DNA reads as TGTGCCAGCAGGGGGACAGCCAGCGAAGAGCAGTACTTC.

This clonotype has at least ten counts. This chain joins TRBV6-2 or TRBV6-3 and TRBJ1-1; D perhaps matches TRBD1 (6 bases). The CDR3 totals 15 residues. Germline CDR1 MNHEY, CDR2 SVGEGT. Trimming removed 6 bases at V and 0 bases at J, with 14 bases between. The chain's CDR3 is CASSSGAPLNTEAFF. The CDR3 nucleotides read TGTGCCAGCAGCTCAGGGGCTCCCCTGAACACTGAAGCTTTCTTT.

This clonotype was recorded a few times. The chain employs TRBV19 and TRBJ1-2; 8 nucleotides match TRBD1. CDR3 length: 14 amino acids. Trimming at V came to 8 bases and at J to 8 bases, leaving 13 bases not matched to a gene. In germline, CDR1 is LNHDA, CDR2 SQIVND (reference sequence). The CDR3 nucleotides are TGTGCCAGTGAAGGGTACAGGGGGTCGAGGGGCTACACCTTC. Translated, it gives CASEGYRGSRGYTF.

This clonotype has more than one count but fewer than ten. This chain connects TRBV9 to TRBJ2-7, with D perhaps TRBD2 (5 bases). The CDR3 spans 14 residues. CDR1 SGDLS and CDR2 YYNGEE come from the germline V gene. V was cut by 0 bases and J by 0 bases, with 7 bases left in between. CDR3 region: CASSVVGSSYEQYF. In DNA form, the CDR3 reads TGTGCCAGCAGCGTAGTAGGGAGCTCCTACGAGCAGTACTTC.

This chain uses TRBV7-9 with TRBJ1-1; no clear D gene. Per germline, CDR1 SEHNR and CDR2 FQNEAQ (reference sequence). Trimming took 2 bases from V and 8 from J, leaving 9 bases between them. The CDR3 extends over 12 amino acids. CDR3 loop: CASSLPVLEAFF. DNA for the CDR3: TGTGCCAGCAGCTTACCGGTTTTGGAAGCTTTCTTT.